The clone carrying this T cell receptor (beta chain) was observed a single time. Mismatch with germline at one junction end may stem from a read error. Looked up from germline, CDR1 is SEHNR and CDR2 is FQNEAQ (reference sequence). The CDR3 length is 16 residues. Libraries were prepared by immunoSEQ multiplex PCR; TCRdb keeps only in-frame clonotypes and omits some of them. The top ten clones hold roughly a third of a sample with 10,000 to 15,000 clones, 75% to 85% of them seen once. This record belongs to a study of blood T cell repertoires in COVID-19. This chain uses TRBV7-9 with TRBJ2-4, with D perhaps matching TRBD1 (6 bases). The sequenced sample was peripheral blood. This clonotype was sampled from a human donor in a cohort sampled during active COVID-19. CDR3: CASGRGGGKSETRTHF. CDR3 DNA sequence: TGTGCCAGCGGGAGAGGGGGTGGAAAGTCCGAGACCAGGACCCACTTC.